Listed below are T cell receptor beta chains from one sample, sequenced in a study of blood T cell repertoires in COVID-19. Sequenced by immunoSEQ multiplex PCR; TCRdb stores in-frame clones only, minus some. The sample yields around 72,000 clones, roughly 87% seen once. Sequencing was performed on peripheral blood. These receptors came from a human donor in a cohort sampled during active COVID-19. The CDR3 runs from the conserved cysteine through the conserved F or W. The D gene is left open where the match is weak. Clone size is given for some rows only: seen once, a few or many times, or a class if the clone is expanded.

CAVRGGLAGTGEQYF TGTGCCGTCCGGGGGGGACTAGCGGGGACGGGCGAGCAGTACTTC TRBV24-1 NA TRBJ2-7 TRBD2
CASSQGRDTEAFF TGTGCCAGCTCCCAGGGCAGGGACACTGAAGCTTTCTTT TRBV18 once TRBJ1-1 NA
CASSSAGGPFRGLFF TGTGCCAGCTCTTCGGCGGGGGGCCCTTTCCGAGGGCTGTTTTTT TRBV18 NA TRBJ1-4 NA
CASSLGGSPYGYTF TGTGCCAGCAGCTTGGGTGGCAGTCCCTATGGCTACACCTTC TRBV5-8 NA TRBJ1-2 NA
CASRSTSGGPNVYF TGTGCCAGCAGGTCGACTAGCGGGGGGCCCAACGTGTACTTC TRBV13 NA TRBJ2-4 TRBD2
CASSERQAFGYTF TGCGCCAGCAGTGAAAGGCAGGCTTTTGGCTACACCTTC TRBV10-1 NA TRBJ1-2 NA
CASSLAQVETQYF TGTGCCAGCAGCTTGGCCCAGGTGGAGACCCAGTACTTC TRBV5-4 NA TRBJ2-5 NA
CASSPRTGGYEQYF TGTGCCAGCAGTCCAAGGACAGGGGGCTACGAGCAGTACTTC TRBV27 NA TRBJ2-7 TRBD1
CASSIQGAYTEAFF TGTGCCAGTAGTATACAGGGGGCATACACTGAAGCTTTCTTT TRBV19 NA TRBJ1-1 TRBD1
CAISLGQGRADTQYF TGTGCCATCAGTCTCGGACAGGGAAGGGCGGATACGCAGTATTTT TRBV10-3 NA TRBJ2-3 TRBD1
CASSAPGSLSYEQYF TGTGCCAGCAGCGCGCCAGGTTCGTTGTCCTACGAGCAGTACTTC TRBV9 NA TRBJ2-7 NA
CASSPGGRVMLEIGFPYEQYF TGTGCCAGCAGCCCAGGGGGCAGGGTTATGTTGGAGATAGGGTTCCCCTACGAGCAGTACTTC TRBV3-1/TRBV3-2 once TRBJ2-7 TRBD1
CAVSGGAGEKLFF TGTGCCGTGTCAGGGGGCGCAGGTGAAAAACTGTTTTTT TRBV2 NA TRBJ1-4 TRBD1
CASSLAGQGLGYTF TGTGCCAGCAGCCTAGCAGGACAGGGCCTGGGCTACACCTTC TRBV11-1 NA TRBJ1-2 TRBD1
CASSFSMGQASYEQYF TGTGCCAGCAGTTTTTCGATGGGACAGGCCTCCTACGAGCAGTACTTC TRBV27 NA TRBJ2-7 TRBD1